Listed here are 9 T cell receptor beta chains from one sample, sequenced in a study of tumor-infiltrating lymphocytes in primary liver carcinoma. Constant-region priming of roughly 0.45 ug total RNA yielded TCR beta cDNA. Three nested multiplex PCR rounds of slightly modified ARM-PCR generated TCR beta libraries. Forward primers for TRBV1-TRBV30 and a C-beta reverse primer served the first two PCR rounds, at about 9 cycles each. Each CDR3 protein gets one entry after TCRdb re-called the multiplex PCR reads with MiXCR. Here the sample spans fewer than 350,000 distinct CDR3 sequences, 65% being singletons. Blood RNA came from unsorted whole blood; germline DNA was also extracted. What was sequenced was peripheral blood. The receptors here all came from a middle-aged man with primary liver carcinoma and hepatitis B virus infection.

For this clonotype: This sequence may be a read error, since a much larger clone differs from it by one base. V gene TRBV29-1 combines with J gene TRBJ2-7; D may match TRBD1 or TRBD2 (6 bases each). This CDR3 is built from 16 residues. The germline CDR1 and CDR2 sequences are SQVTM and ANQGSEA. The CDR3: CGVAGRAGAPPYEQYF. The CDR3 nucleotides are TGCGGCGTCGCGGGGCGGGCAGGGGCCCCTCCCTACGAGCAGTACTTC.

A note on this clonotype: Here the CDR3 omits its conserved ending phenylalanine or tryptophan, so a read error is the likely source. The chain is built from TRBV7-8 and TRBJ2-7; D unresolved. The germline V and J ends were trimmed by 1 base and 3 bases, with 10 bases remaining between them. The CDR3 has 14 amino acids. Germline lookup yields CDR1 SGHVS and CDR2 FQNEAQ. Here the CDR3 reads CASSLGDNSYEQYL. The DNA for the CDR3 is TGTGCCAGCAGCTTAGGCGACAACAGCTACGAGCAGTACTTA.

As for this clonotype: The junction departs from germline at one end; a sequencing error may be responsible. This rearrangement joins TRBV11-1 to TRBJ2-5; 10 bases map to TRBD1. Germline V gene lookup returns CDR1 SGHAT and CDR2 FQDESV (reference sequence). The CDR3 totals 14 residues. CDR3 in amino acids: CANTPGTGVETQYF. The CDR3 nucleotides are TGCGCCAACACTCCCGGGACAGGGGTAGAGACCCAGTACTTC.

Note on this clonotype: Since a much larger clone is just one base distant, this may be a read error. The final CDR3 position lacks the conserved phenylalanine or tryptophan, pointing to a likely read error. The chain is built from TRBV29-1 and TRBJ1-2; 8 nucleotides agree with TRBD1. Trimming removed 7 bases from V and 5 bases from J; junction bases left unmatched: 6. The CDR3 contains 12 residues. Looked up from germline, CDR1 is SQVTM and CDR2 is ANQGSEA. The CDR3 loop reads CSAVDRGYGYTL. For the CDR3, the DNA is TGCAGCGCCGTAGACAGGGGATATGGCTACACCTTA.

As for this clonotype: Without the conserved terminal phenylalanine or tryptophan, this CDR3 likely stems from a read error. The gene calls are TRBV11-2 and TRBJ2-4, with 8 bases lining up with TRBD1. V lost 6 bases, J lost 5 bases, and 9 bases stayed unmatched. Germline CDR1 reads SGHAT; CDR2 reads FQNNGV. This CDR3 contains 15 residues. The CDR3 loop is CASSSLRTGQNIQYY. CDR3 nucleotides: TGTGCCAGCAGTTCATTGAGGACAGGGCAAAACATTCAGTACTAC.

In this sample, this clonotype turned up once. This sequence joins TRBV6-1 and TRBJ2-1; D remains ambiguous. CDR1 is MNHNS and CDR2 is SASEGT in the germline V gene. The CDR3 is 13 amino acids. With 6 bases removed from V and 3 bases from J, the gap between germline ends came to 9 bases. The CDR3 loop reads CASSDALYNEQFF. The CDR3 DNA follows: TGTGCCAGCAGCGATGCACTCTACAATGAGCAGTTCTTC.

V and J are TRBV7-9 and TRBJ1-2; 10 bases map to TRBD1. Unmatched junction bases numbered 8, after V lost 5 bases and J lost 8 bases. Germline V lookup: CDR1 SEHNR, CDR2 FQNEAQ (reference sequence). The CDR3 loop spans 14 amino acids. The CDR3 region is CASSLRDRGYGYTF. The DNA of the CDR3 is TGTGCCAGCAGCCTCCGGGACAGGGGTTACGGCTACACCTTC.

Remarks on this clonotype: It may be a read error: a sequence one base away is much more abundant. This rearrangement joins TRBV29-1 to TRBJ2-4; D could derive from TRBD1 or TRBD2 (7 bases each). Deletions cut 0 bases from V and 7 bases from J, with 13 bases between. Germline V CDR1 and CDR2: SQVTM, ANQGSEA. CDR3 size: 14 residues. The CDR3 coding sequence is TGCAGCGTTGAAGATTGTCAGGGGGGGAACATTCAGTACTTC. Amino acid sequence: CSVEDCQGGNIQYF.

For this clonotype: A read error may be the cause here, since a much bigger clone is one base away. This rearrangement joins TRBV6-1 to TRBJ2-1, with 7 nucleotides matching TRBD1. There are 16 residues in the CDR3. CDR1 is MNHNS and CDR2 is SASEGT in the germline V gene. J was trimmed by 7 bases and V by 7 bases; bases with no gene match: 16. CDR3 nucleotides: TGTGCCAGCATTGAGAGGACAGGAATTGTTATGAATGAGCAGTTCTTC. Protein sequence: CASIERTGIVMNEQFF.